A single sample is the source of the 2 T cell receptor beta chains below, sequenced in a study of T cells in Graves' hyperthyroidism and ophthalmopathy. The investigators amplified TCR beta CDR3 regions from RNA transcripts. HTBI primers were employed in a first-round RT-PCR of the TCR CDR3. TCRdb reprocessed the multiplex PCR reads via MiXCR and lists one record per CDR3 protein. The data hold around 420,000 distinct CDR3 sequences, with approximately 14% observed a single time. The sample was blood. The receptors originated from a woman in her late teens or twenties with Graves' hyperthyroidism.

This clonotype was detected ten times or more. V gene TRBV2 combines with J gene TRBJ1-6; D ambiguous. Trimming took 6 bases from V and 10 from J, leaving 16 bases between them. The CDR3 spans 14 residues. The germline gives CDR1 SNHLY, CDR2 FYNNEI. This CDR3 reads CASRGEGGSSPLHF. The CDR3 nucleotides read TGTGCCAGCAGGGGTGAGGGTGGGAGCTCACCCCTCCACTTT.

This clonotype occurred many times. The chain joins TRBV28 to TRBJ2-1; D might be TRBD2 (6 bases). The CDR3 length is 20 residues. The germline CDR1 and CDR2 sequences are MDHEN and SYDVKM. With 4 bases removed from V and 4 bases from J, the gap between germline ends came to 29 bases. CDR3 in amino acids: CASSSAHLFSVAAFYNEQFF. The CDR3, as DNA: TGTGCCAGCAGTTCCGCCCACTTATTCAGCGTAGCGGCCTTTTACAATGAGCAGTTCTTC.